The 14 T cell receptor beta chains listed next were all sequenced from one sample in a study of blood T cells in healthy people across ages. A second PCR of about 7 to 12 cycles used a sample-barcoded 5' primer and a J-beta primer mix. TCRdb passed the 5' RACE reads through MiXCR, listing each CDR3 protein once. The sample records approximately 1.5 million distinct CDR3 sequences, around 35% being singletons. The specimen sequenced was blood. All receptors come from a woman between 25 and 40 years old in good health.

This rearrangement joins TRBV6-5 to TRBJ1-2; D unresolved. In germline, CDR1 is MNHEY, CDR2 SVGAGI. This CDR3 has 17 amino acids. V lost 0 bases and J 5 bases, leaving 19 bases between the germline ends. The CDR3, as DNA: TGTGCCAGCAGTTACTCGAACTACCCTAATGCTCGATATGGCTACACCTTC. The encoded protein is CASSYSNYPNARYGYTF.

The rearrangement uses TRBV7-2 and TRBJ2-5, with D maybe TRBD2 (6 bases). CDR3 length: 14 residues. CDR1 is SGHTA and CDR2 is FQGNSA in the germline V gene. The V end lost 1 base, the J end lost 13 bases, and 19 bases lay between the germline ends. In DNA form, the CDR3 reads TGTGCCAGCAGCTTAGTAAGGGGAGGCGGTAGCTTGTACTTC. It codes for CASSLVRGGGSLYF.

In the case of this clonotype: A read error is possible here, since a much larger clone lies one base away. The chain links TRBV3-1 to TRBJ2-5, with TRBD2 identical over 12 bases. Germline values: CDR1 LGHDT, CDR2 YNNKEL (reference sequence). J lost 2 bases, V lost 1 base, and 2 bases had no gene match. CDR3 length: 16 amino acids. The CDR3 coding sequence is TGTGCCAGCAGCCAAGTCGGACTAGCGGGACAAGAGACCCAGTACTTC. This codes for CASSQVGLAGQETQYF.

This clonotype was observed a handful of times. The rearrangement links TRBV28 to TRBJ2-3, with 7 bases that match TRBD2. Germline V gives CDR1 MDHEN, CDR2 SYDVKM. The V gene end was trimmed by 8 bases and the J gene end by 6 bases; junction bases not matched to a gene: 17. The CDR3 length is 16 residues. The DNA of the CDR3 is TGTGCCAGCTCCGCCCCCCGCGGGAGTTCAAAGGATACGCAGTATTTT. Translation: CASSAPRGSSKDTQYF. The complete variable domain, with remaining parts taken from reference TRBV28 and TRBJ2-3, reads DVKVTQSSRYLVKRTGEKVFLECVQDMDHENMFWYRQDPGLGLRLIYFSYDVKMKEKGDIPEGYSVSREKKERFSLILESASTNQTSMYLCASSAPRGSSKDTQYFGPGTRLTVL.

This chain uses TRBV7-3 with TRBJ2-3; D unclear. CDR1 and CDR2 from the germline V gene are SGHTA and FQGTGA. V lost 1 base and J 7 bases, leaving 12 bases between the germline ends. This CDR3 region has 14 residues. CDR3 region: CASSLRGEQNTQYF. CDR3 nucleotides: TGTGCCAGCAGCTTAAGAGGAGAACAGAATACGCAGTATTTT.

This clonotype was seen at least ten times. The rearrangement joins TRBV24-1 to TRBJ2-3; D assignment may be TRBD1 or TRBD2 (5 bases each). V gave up 4 bases and J gave up 6 bases, with 16 bases separating them. The CDR3 consists of 15 residues. CDR1 and CDR2 (germline): KGHDR, SFDVKD. CDR3 bases: TGTGCCACCAGTGACCCAAGCGATTGGGGGGATACGCAGTATTTT. Its translation: CATSDPSDWGDTQYF.

Ten or more counts support this clonotype. V usage is TRBV29-1 and J usage is TRBJ2-1; D gene uncertain. V was shortened by 7 bases and J by 8 bases, with 15 bases between the two germline ends. Germline lookup yields CDR1 SQVTM and CDR2 ANQGSEA. This CDR3 contains 12 residues. CDR3 in amino acids: CSAQPNWDEQFF. CDR3 DNA: TGCAGCGCTCAACCCAACTGGGATGAGCAGTTCTTC.

This clonotype was picked up many times. The chain uses TRBV20-1 and TRBJ2-7; 12 nucleotides align to TRBD1. This CDR3 region has 15 residues. Germline loops: CDR1 DFQATT, CDR2 SNEGSKA (reference sequence). J lost 5 bases, V lost 1 base, and 6 bases had no gene match. The CDR3 nucleotides are TGCAGTGCTAGAGGGCCGGGACAGGGGGCGGACGAGCAGTACTTC. This translates into CSARGPGQGADEQYF.

This chain joins TRBV30 and TRBJ2-7; perhaps TRBD2 as D (7 bases). Germline CDR1 GTSNPN, CDR2 SVGIG (reference sequence). The CDR3 has 12 amino acids. The germline V and J ends were trimmed by 8 bases and 3 bases, with 14 bases remaining between them. The CDR3 here is CATGQRGYEQYF. In DNA form, the CDR3 reads TGTGCCACCGGACAGCGGGGCTACGAGCAGTACTTC.

On this clonotype itself: The junction differs from germline at one of its ends, possibly a read error. The chain combines TRBV12-3 or TRBV12-4 with TRBJ2-7; D is ambiguous. The CDR3 runs to 14 residues. CDR3 region: CASTRAGSNYGQYF. The CDR3 DNA sequence: TGTGCCAGCACCCGGGCCGGCTCGAACTACGGGCAGTACTTC.

This clonotype was recorded a few times. The V and J genes are TRBV4-2 and TRBJ2-7; 16 positions match TRBD2. V lost 1 base and J lost 5; bases outside the gene matches: 11. Germline V gene sequence: CDR1 LGHNA, CDR2 YNFKEQ. The CDR3 totals 19 residues. CDR3 DNA: TGTGCCAGCAGCCAAGGATCCGGGACTAGCGGGGGGGCCAGGGACGAGCAGTACTTC. Protein: CASSQGSGTSGGARDEQYF.

The chain couples TRBV6-6 to TRBJ2-7, with D hard to call. The CDR3 covers 14 residues. The germline CDR1 and CDR2 sequences are MNHNY and SVGAGI (reference sequence). V lost 2 bases to trimming and J lost 3 bases, with 11 bases between them. The chain's CDR3 is CASSYVGSYYEQYF. CDR3 coding DNA: TGTGCCAGCAGTTACGTTGGCAGCTACTACGAGCAGTACTTC.

This clonotype was found a few times. The chain recombines TRBV20-1 with TRBJ2-3, with unresolved D. Germline CDR1 and CDR2: DFQATT and SNEGSKA (reference sequence). Trimming took 8 bases from V and 2 from J, leaving 14 bases between them. CDR3 size: 13 residues. The chain's CDR3 is CSQEKVNTDTQYF. In nucleotides, the CDR3 is TGCAGTCAAGAGAAGGTTAACACAGATACGCAGTATTTT.

V usage is TRBV6-6 and J usage is TRBJ1-4, with 8 bases matching TRBD1. Germline values: CDR1 MNHNY, CDR2 SVGAGI (reference sequence). This CDR3 is built from 15 residues. The V segment lost 2 bases and the J segment 6 bases; nucleotides outside the gene matches: 5. CDR3 residues: CASSYKAGGYEKLFF. The DNA of the CDR3 is TGTGCCAGCAGTTACAAGGCAGGGGGCTATGAAAAACTGTTTTTT.